The clone carrying this T cell receptor (beta chain) was observed a handful of times. Its antigen is unknown. The sample is drawn from a study of response to subunit inactivated influenza vaccine. Study-wide points: Authors proposed each seasonal influenza vaccination draws in few new T cells.

CDR1 KGHDR and CDR2 SFDVKD come from the germline V gene. V was trimmed by 4 bases and J by 0 bases, leaving 18 bases between them. CDR3 length: 17 amino acids. TCRdb re-called the RT-PCR reads with MiXCR, one entry per CDR3 protein. The sample includes about 610,000 distinct CDR3 sequences, 12% to 15% of them seen just once. The TCR comes from a man in his fifties who received an inactivated influenza vaccine. The sequenced sample was PBMCs from blood, obtained 11 to 12 days after vaccination. The rearrangement links TRBV24-1 to TRBJ2-7; D gene ambiguous. CDR3 region: CATSEKPGSASSYEQYF. The CDR3 DNA sequence: TGTGCCACCAGTGAAAAACCAGGCAGCGCGAGCTCCTACGAGCAGTACTTC.